This T cell receptor (beta chain) comes out of a study of CD8+CD57+ T cells in acquired aplastic anemia. As for the study in general: Sorted CD4+ plus CD8+ cells gave DNA averaging approximately 2.9 ug. General observations from the study: The study found no significant CD8+ Simpson's diversity difference between patients and controls.

According to the study, genomic DNA was the template for TCR beta VDJ and CDR3 profiling. A single record per CDR3 protein comes from TCRdb applying MiXCR to the reads. Of some 180,000 distinct CDR3 sequences listed, around half are singletons. With respect to this clonotype: The antigen remains unidentified.

Germline CDR1 ENHRY, CDR2 SYGVKD. The CDR3 sequence is 14 residues long. With 4 bases removed from V and 5 bases from J, the gap between germline ends came to 14 bases. Sequencing was performed on sorted CD4+, CD8+, or CD8+CD57+ T cells (not recorded which) from PBMCs. This sequence was found in a human donor in good health. The V gene is TRBV10-3, the J gene TRBJ1-1; no clear D gene. Written as DNA, the CDR3 is TGTGCCATCAGTGGACGGACCGCCGCGACTGAAGCTTTCTTT. This sequence encodes CAISGRTAATEAFF.